This T cell receptor beta chain was sequenced during a study of blood T cell repertoires in COVID-19. Study-level information: COVID-19 samples collected from the United States, Italy and Spain covered acute and convalescent phases. T cells, B-cell-depleted T cells, or PBMCs provided the cDNA or gDNA that served as material.

Germline CDR1 MRHNA, CDR2 SNTAGT. CDR3 length: 16 amino acids. The J segment lost 0 bases and the V segment lost 0 bases, leaving 2 bases of the junction unmatched. The authors' processing: Amplification with reference gene primers provided the estimates of nucleated cell counts. The protocol was immunoSEQ multiplex PCR, while the TCRdb copy is restricted to in-frame clones and leaves out a portion. V, J and clone size are those of that table, while D and trimming were read from the DNA. This repertoire shows about 210,000 clones, about 86% found once; its top ten account for about 7.4%. Sequencing used peripheral blood. The TCR sequence derives from a woman aged 45-60 years with acute or convalescent COVID-19. The V call is TRBV6-4, the J call TRBJ2-1, with 7 bases lining up with TRBD2. CDR3 protein: CASSDSGRSSYNEQFF. CDR3 bases: TGTGCCAGCAGTGACTCCGGGAGGAGCTCCTACAATGAGCAGTTCTTC.